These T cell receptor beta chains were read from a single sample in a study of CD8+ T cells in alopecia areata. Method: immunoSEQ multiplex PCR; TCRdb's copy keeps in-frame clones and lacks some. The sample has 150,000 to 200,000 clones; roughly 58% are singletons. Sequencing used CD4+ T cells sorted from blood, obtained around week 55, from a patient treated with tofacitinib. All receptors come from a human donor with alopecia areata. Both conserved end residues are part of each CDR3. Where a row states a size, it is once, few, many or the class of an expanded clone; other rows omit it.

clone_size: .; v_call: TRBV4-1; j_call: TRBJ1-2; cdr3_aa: CASSNRDRGVGYTF
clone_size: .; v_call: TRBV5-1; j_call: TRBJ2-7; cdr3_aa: CASSLAQRTGGSYEQYF
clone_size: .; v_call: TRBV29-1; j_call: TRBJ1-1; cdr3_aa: CSVGPGQEAFF
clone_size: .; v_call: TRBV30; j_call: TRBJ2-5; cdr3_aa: CAWSVWLQETQYF
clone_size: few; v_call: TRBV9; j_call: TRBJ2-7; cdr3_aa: CASSVGGTGGYEQYF
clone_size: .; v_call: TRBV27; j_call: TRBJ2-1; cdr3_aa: CASTGQTYNEQFF
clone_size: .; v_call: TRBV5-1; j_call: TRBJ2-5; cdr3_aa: CASSSGTARETQYF
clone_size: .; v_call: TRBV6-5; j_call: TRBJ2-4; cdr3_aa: CAASAQGTKNIQYF
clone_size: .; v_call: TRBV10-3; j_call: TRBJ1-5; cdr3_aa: CAISERAGDSNQPQHF
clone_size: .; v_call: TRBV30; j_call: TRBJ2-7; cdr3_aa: CASARVGYEQYF
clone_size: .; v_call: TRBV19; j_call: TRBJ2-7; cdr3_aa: CASSIGAQSPYEQYF
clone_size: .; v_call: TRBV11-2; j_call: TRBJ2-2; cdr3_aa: CASSSGLGGGELFF
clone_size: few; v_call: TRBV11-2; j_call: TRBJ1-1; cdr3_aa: CASSLDIPGPGTEAFF
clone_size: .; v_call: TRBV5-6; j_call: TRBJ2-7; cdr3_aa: CASSLESGQTYEQYF
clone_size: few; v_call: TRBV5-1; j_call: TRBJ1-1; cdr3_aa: CASSLTVRNTEAFF
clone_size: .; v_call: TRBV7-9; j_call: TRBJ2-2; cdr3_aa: CASSLTDAGELFF
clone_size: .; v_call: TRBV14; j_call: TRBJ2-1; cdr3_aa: CASSPWREPLYNEQFF
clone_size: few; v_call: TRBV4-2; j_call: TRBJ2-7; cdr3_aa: CASSQELAGPYEQYF
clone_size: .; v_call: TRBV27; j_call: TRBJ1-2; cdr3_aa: CASSLSRYNYGYTF
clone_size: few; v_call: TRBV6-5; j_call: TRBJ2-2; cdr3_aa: CASSEGAGELFF
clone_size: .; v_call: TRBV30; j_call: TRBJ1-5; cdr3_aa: CAWSPLTGVGQPQHF
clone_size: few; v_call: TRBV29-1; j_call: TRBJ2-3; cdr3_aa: CSVEGQGPTDTQYF
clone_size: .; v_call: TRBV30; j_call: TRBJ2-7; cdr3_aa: CAWRAGTGGYEQYF